A selection of T cell receptor beta chains follows, all from one sample in a study of cytomegalovirus exposure and HLA in healthy donors. The repertoire was sequenced with immunoSEQ multiplex PCR; TCRdb's copy has only in-frame clones and lacks some. The data show about 190,000 clones, approximately 80% seen once. The sequenced sample was PBMCs. The receptors derive from a woman between 50 and 59 years old in good health and CMV-seropositive. Both conserved end residues are part of each CDR3.

J: TRBJ2-7
V: TRBV7-9
CDR3: CASSKTGGAHEQYF

J: .
V: TRBV14
CDR3: CASSQYSGGSYEQYF

J: TRBJ1-2
V: TRBV18
CDR3: CASSLTDNYGYTF

J: TRBJ1-2
V: TRBV7-8
CDR3: CASWTAADGYTF

J: TRBJ1-2
V: TRBV6-1
CDR3: CASSPGQGRNGYTF

J: TRBJ1-4
V: TRBV30
CDR3: CAWSVLGELNEKLFF

J: TRBJ2-1
V: TRBV5-6
CDR3: CASSLDRVNEQFF

J: TRBJ1-5
V: TRBV6-5
CDR3: CASSRNTDQPQHF

J: TRBJ2-7
V: TRBV9
CDR3: CASSPQTGHRYEQYF

J: TRBJ2-3
V: TRBV4-3
CDR3: CASSQGAGTSTDTQYF

J: TRBJ2-3
V: TRBV10-3
CDR3: CAISKGAGRTDTQYF

J: TRBJ2-7
V: TRBV10-3
CDR3: CAISEGQSSYEQYF

J: TRBJ1-4
V: TRBV5-1
CDR3: CASSFGGGNEKLFF

J: TRBJ2-1
V: TRBV4-1
CDR3: CASSQAGTGAYNEQFF

J: TRBJ1-2
V: TRBV2
CDR3: CASSEQGGRYTF

J: TRBJ1-1
V: TRBV5-1
CDR3: CASSLFGQGGTEAFF

J: TRBJ1-4
V: TRBV5-6
CDR3: CASSRDRVNEKLFF

J: TRBJ2-3
V: TRBV9
CDR3: CASSVTQGYRDTQYF

J: TRBJ2-5
V: TRBV29-1
CDR3: CSVDGQGAGTQYF

J: TRBJ2-1
V: TRBV29-1
CDR3: CSARQDPVEQFF

J: TRBJ2-2
V: TRBV6-5
CDR3: CASRGDRITGELFF

J: TRBJ2-7
V: TRBV18
CDR3: CASSPTPPGQGLSEQYF

J: TRBJ1-2
V: TRBV5-6
CDR3: CASSLASPGQGIGYTF

J: TRBJ2-2
V: TRBV5-4
CDR3: CASSQDQGLETGELFF

J: TRBJ2-1
V: TRBV29-1
CDR3: CSVNLGQEPFSYNEQFF

J: TRBJ2-7
V: TRBV2
CDR3: CASYRQGAGEQYF

J: TRBJ1-3
V: TRBV2
CDR3: CASSETGSGNTIYF

J: TRBJ2-1
V: TRBV30
CDR3: CAWSVGADHYNEQFF

J: TRBJ1-5
V: TRBV6-6
CDR3: CASSYSHRVNQPQHF

J: TRBJ2-7
V: TRBV4-1
CDR3: CASSQELAYEQYF

J: TRBJ1-1
V: TRBV6-6
CDR3: CASSYSRQGNAEAFF

J: TRBJ1-3
V: TRBV28
CDR3: CASARGNTIYF

J: TRBJ1-2
V: TRBV6-1
CDR3: CASSFRDNGYTF

J: TRBJ2-1
V: TRBV5-1
CDR3: CASSIVLNEQFF

J: TRBJ2-1
V: TRBV2
CDR3: CASRTDRGSSYNEQFF